Each of the 2 T cell receptor beta chains below was sequenced from the same sample in a study of CD8+CD57+ T cells in acquired aplastic anemia. CDR3 and TCR beta VDJ profiling relied on a genomic DNA template. Each CDR3 protein gets one entry after TCRdb re-called the reads with MiXCR. This sample has some 140,000 distinct CDR3 sequences, with about 50% found just once. Before being chosen for sequencing, patients had shown CD8+CD57+ cell expansion by flow cytometry. Input material: sorted CD4+, CD8+, or CD8+CD57+ T cells (not recorded which) from PBMCs. Every receptor here comes from a human donor with aplastic anemia.

The V call is TRBV20-1, the J call TRBJ1-1, with 7 bases lining up with TRBD1. The V gene's germline CDR1 is DFQATT and CDR2 SNEGSKA (reference sequence). Germline trimming cut 6 bases from V and 5 bases from J; bases unmatched to any gene: 9. The length of the CDR3 is 13 residues. The CDR3 region is CSARPRDSTEAFF. DNA for the CDR3: TGCAGTGCCAGGCCGCGGGACAGTACTGAAGCTTTCTTT.

This clonotype was recorded at least ten times. The J gene is TRBJ2-5, the V gene TRBV27; D perhaps matches TRBD2 (5 bases). Trimming shortened V by 6 bases and J by 5 bases, and 13 bases separated the two germline ends. CDR1 is MNHEY, CDR2 SMNVEV, per germline (reference sequence). This CDR3 region has 13 residues. The CDR3 reads CASSPLGAETQYF. In DNA form, the CDR3 reads TGTGCCAGCAGCCCACTAGGAGCGGAGACCCAGTACTTC.